This entry lists 17 T cell receptor beta chains sequenced from one sample in a study of shared clonotypes between healthy human individuals. TCRdb's copy holds only in-frame clones and misses some; the assay was immunoSEQ multiplex PCR. This sample has 190,000 or so clones; around 63% occur once, and the top ten carry 8.5% to 12%. Sequencing was carried out using memory CD4+ T cells sorted from blood. As for subset: CD45RA-negative fraction. These receptors came from a man aged 25-40 years in good health.

The rearrangement uses TRBV11-3 and TRBJ2-7; 9 bases agree with TRBD2. Germline V CDR1 and CDR2: SGHNT, YENEEA. With 8 bases clipped from V and 7 bases from J, the junction kept 3 bases outside the gene matches. This CDR3 comprises 11 residues. CDR3 protein: CASSAGGEQYF. For the CDR3, the DNA is TGTGCCAGCTCGGCGGGGGGGGAGCAGTACTTC.

The V gene is TRBV5-1, the J gene TRBJ1-1; TRBD1 might be the D (6 bases). CDR1 is SGHRS and CDR2 is YFSETQ in the germline V gene. The ends were cut back, 1 base at V and 5 bases at J, with 12 bases in the middle. This CDR3 is built from 14 residues. This chain's CDR3 is CASSLRQDRTEAFF. The CDR3 DNA is TGCGCCAGCAGCTTGAGACAGGATAGAACTGAAGCTTTCTTT.

This clone was seen at least ten times. The V call is TRBV21-1, the J call TRBJ2-1; no check of the table's D call, TRBD1, against the DNA was made. TRBV21-1 represents a pseudogene. There are 13 residues in the CDR3. Here the CDR3 reads CASSISRGDEQFF. The CDR3, as DNA: TGTGCCAGCAGCATCTCCAGGGGAGATGAGCAGTTCTTC.

The chain links TRBV2 to TRBJ2-3; D may correspond to TRBD1 or TRBD2 (5 bases each). Germline CDR1 is SNHLY and CDR2 is FYNNEI. The CDR3 covers 14 residues. V lost 7 bases and J lost 0, with 11 bases in between. This CDR3 is CASTGPFSTDTQYF. CDR3 bases: TGTGCCAGCACGGGGCCGTTCAGCACAGATACGCAGTATTTT.

This clone appeared a few times. The rearrangement links TRBV6-5 to TRBJ1-5; no reliable D call. This CDR3 has 13 amino acids. V lost 4 bases to trimming and J lost 5 bases, with 9 bases between them. Germline V gene sequence: CDR1 MNHEY, CDR2 SVGAGI. The CDR3 nucleotides read TGTGCCAGCAGTTTCAATATGGATCAGCCCCAGCATTTT. Translation: CASSFNMDQPQHF.

J is TRBJ2-1 and V is TRBV11-2; D may be TRBD2 (6 bases). V lost 1 base, J lost 8 bases, and 12 bases lay in between. The CDR3 sequence is 14 residues long. From germline, CDR1 is SGHAT and CDR2 FQNNGV. CDR3 sequence: CASSLGLVVHEQFF. The CDR3 DNA reads TGTGCCAGCAGCTTAGGACTAGTTGTACATGAGCAGTTCTTC.

This clone was found once. This chain connects TRBV4-1 to TRBJ1-4, with TRBD1 identical over 11 bases. V lost 5 bases to trimming and J lost 8 bases; unmatched junction nucleotides: 7. Germline-derived CDR1 and CDR2 are MGHRA and YSYEKL. The CDR3 extends over 15 amino acids. The chain's CDR3 is CASSLPGQGAEKLFF. Written as DNA, the CDR3 is TGCGCCAGCAGCTTACCCGGACAGGGGGCGGAAAAACTGTTTTTT.

This clone was seen only a few times. V and J are TRBV5-4 and TRBJ2-7; 8 bases are shared with TRBD1. CDR1 SGHNT and CDR2 YYREEE come from the germline V gene (reference sequence). This CDR3 contains 16 residues. The trim removed 4 bases at V and 1 base at J, leaving 10 bases unmatched. The CDR3 region is CASSVRQGSRSYEQYF. The CDR3 coding sequence is TGTGCCAGCAGCGTAAGACAGGGGTCGAGGTCCTACGAGCAGTACTTC.

The chain combines TRBV4-1 with TRBJ2-7; no reliable D call. V lost 0 bases, J lost 4 bases, and 16 bases lay in between. Germline-derived CDR1 and CDR2 are MGHRA and YSYEKL. The CDR3 is 16 amino acids. This chain's CDR3 is CASSQEWLKAPYEQYF. The CDR3 DNA is TGCGCCAGCAGCCAAGAATGGCTAAAGGCTCCTTACGAGCAGTACTTC.

The gene calls are TRBV27 and TRBJ2-2; TRBD2 aligns across 7 bases. This CDR3 comprises 13 residues. Germline-derived CDR1 and CDR2 are MNHEY and SMNVEV (reference sequence). V lost 7 bases and J lost 4; bases outside the gene matches: 3. CDR3 nucleotide sequence: TGTGCCAGCAATTCGGGGGGCACCGGGGAGCTGTTTTTT. Protein sequence: CASNSGGTGELFF.

The chain joins TRBV5-1 to TRBJ2-1; unclear D gene. Per germline, CDR1 SGHRS and CDR2 YFSETQ. The CDR3 consists of 15 residues. Trimming stripped 0 bases from V and 4 bases from J, with 11 bases between. Written as DNA, the CDR3 is TGCGCCAGCAGCTTGGTATCGCAGGCGTACAATGAGCAGTTCTTC. Translated: CASSLVSQAYNEQFF.

The gene calls are TRBV11-3 and TRBJ2-1; the match to TRBD1 covers 9 bases. Germline loops: CDR1 SGHNT, CDR2 YENEEA. The CDR3 extends over 12 amino acids. The V gene end was trimmed by 5 bases and the J gene end by 7 bases; junction bases not matched to a gene: 0. The CDR3 nucleotides read TGTGCCAGCAGCGGACAGGGGAATGAGCAGTTCTTC. Translation: CASSGQGNEQFF.

The chain recombines TRBV25-1 with TRBJ1-5; no clear D. The germline V gene encodes CDR1 MGHDK and CDR2 SYGVNS. CDR3 length equals 13 residues. V shed 3 bases and J shed 3 bases, with 6 bases lying between them. The CDR3 here is CASSDTANQPQHF. The CDR3 DNA is TGTGCCAGCAGTGACACGGCCAATCAGCCCCAGCATTTT.

The V call is TRBV6-1, the J call TRBJ1-1; weak D call: TRBD1 (5 bases). The CDR3 is made up of 14 amino acids. V lost 7 bases and J 8 bases, leaving 20 bases between the germline ends. The V gene's germline CDR1 is MNHNS and CDR2 SASEGT. The CDR3 nucleotides read TGTGCCAGCATAAATCGGGGGAGGGTCGGAGAAGCTTTCTTT. Translating it yields CASINRGRVGEAFF.

This sequence joins TRBV10-3 and TRBJ2-5, with TRBD2 matching 9 bases. The junction had 14 bases not matched to a gene; V was cut back by 6 bases and J by 9 bases. Germline assignment: CDR1 ENHRY and CDR2 SYGVKD. The CDR3 contains 15 residues. CDR3 nucleotides: TGTGCCATCAGCCCTAGCGGGACTACCTCTGGCGCCCAGTACTTC. Translating gives CAISPSGTTSGAQYF.

This clone was counted only a few times. The chain has TRBV10-2 and TRBJ1-2; D remains ambiguous. CDR3 size: 13 residues. Trimming took off 7 bases at V and 10 bases at J, with 19 bases between the two ends. The V gene's germline CDR1 is WSHSY and CDR2 SAAADI. The CDR3 here is CASTGREFSVYTF. The CDR3 coding sequence is TGCGCCAGCACTGGACGAGAGTTCTCTGTCTACACCTTC.

This sequence joins TRBV18 and TRBJ1-1; no reliable D call. The CDR3 contains 16 residues. The V gene lost 1 base and the J gene lost 2 bases, with 14 bases spanning the gap. Per the germline V gene, CDR1 is KGHSH and CDR2 is LQKENI. CDR3 region: CASSPLGRGRNTEAFF. CDR3 DNA sequence: TGTGCCAGCTCACCACTCGGAAGAGGAAGAAACACTGAAGCTTTCTTT. The variable domain in full, with the rest retrieved from reference TRBV18 and TRBJ1-1, is NAGVMQNPRHLVRRRGQEARLRCSPMKGHSHVYWYRQLPEEGLKFMVYLQKENIIDESGMPKERFSAEFPKEGPSILRIQQVVRGDSAAYFCASSPLGRGRNTEAFFGQGTRLTVV.